This T cell receptor (beta chain) came from a study of T cell repertoires in cytomegalovirus infection. About the research overall: CMV epitopes in the study were HLA-C-restricted (recently identified) and HLA-B-restricted (well studied). Public signatures in TCR beta pointed to CMV infection and matching HLA type. Whole-study findings and limits: CMV carriers having the relevant HLA were flagged by cumulative public TCR beta family frequency.

Note on this clonotype: The antigen is unknown.

The CDR3 runs 14 residues. Germline V CDR1 and CDR2: MNHNY, SVGAGI (reference sequence). V was cut by 4 bases and J by 1 base, with 11 bases left in between. TCRdb reprocessed the reads with MiXCR, giving one entry per CDR3 protein. Of 75,000 to 100,000 distinct CDR3 sequences in the sample, 45% to 50% were seen once. This clonotype was obtained from a human donor in good health (CMV status not recorded). Some clones in this sample may be carry-over from other donors' samples. The rearrangement uses TRBV6-6 and TRBJ2-7; D not resolved. Here the sequenced sample was CD8+ T cells from cultured PBMCs, taken from culture after CMV antigen stimulation. The CDR3 protein is CASSLVPRSYEQYF. The CDR3 DNA reads TGTGCCAGCAGTTTAGTCCCCAGATCCTACGAGCAGTACTTC.